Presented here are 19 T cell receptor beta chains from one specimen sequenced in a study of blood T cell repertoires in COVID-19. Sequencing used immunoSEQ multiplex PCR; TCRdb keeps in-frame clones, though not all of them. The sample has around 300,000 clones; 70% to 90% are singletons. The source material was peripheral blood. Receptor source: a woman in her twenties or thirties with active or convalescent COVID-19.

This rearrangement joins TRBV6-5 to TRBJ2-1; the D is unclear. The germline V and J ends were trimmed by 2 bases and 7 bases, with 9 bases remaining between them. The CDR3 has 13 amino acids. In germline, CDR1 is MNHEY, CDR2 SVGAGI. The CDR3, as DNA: TGTGCCAGCAGTTACGGCGACTGGAATGAGCAGTTCTTC. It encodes CASSYGDWNEQFF.

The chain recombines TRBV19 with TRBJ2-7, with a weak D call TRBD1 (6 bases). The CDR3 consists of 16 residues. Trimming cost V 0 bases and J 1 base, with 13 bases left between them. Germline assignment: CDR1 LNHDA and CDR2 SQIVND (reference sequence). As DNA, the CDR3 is TGTGCCAGTAGTATAGATTCTCGGCAGGGGTCCTACGAGCAGTACTTC. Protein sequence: CASSIDSRQGSYEQYF. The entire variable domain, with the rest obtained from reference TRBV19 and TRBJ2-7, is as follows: DGGITQSPKYLFRKEGQNVTLSCEQNLNHDAMYWYRQDPGQGLRLIYYSQIVNDFQKGDIAEGYSVSREKKESFPLTVTSAQKNPTAFYLCASSIDSRQGSYEQYFGPGTRLTVT.

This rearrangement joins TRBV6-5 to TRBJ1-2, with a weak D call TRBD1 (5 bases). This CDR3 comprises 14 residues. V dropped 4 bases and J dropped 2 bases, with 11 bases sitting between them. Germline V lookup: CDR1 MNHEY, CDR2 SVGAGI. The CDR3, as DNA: TGTGCCAGCAGTTTAGCCAGACAGAACTATGGCTACACCTTC. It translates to CASSLARQNYGYTF.

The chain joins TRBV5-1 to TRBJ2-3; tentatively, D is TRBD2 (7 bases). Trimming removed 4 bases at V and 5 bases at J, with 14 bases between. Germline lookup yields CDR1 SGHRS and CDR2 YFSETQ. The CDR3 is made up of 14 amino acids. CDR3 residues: CASSPGAGVDTQYF. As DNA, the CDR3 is TGCGCCAGCAGCCCGGGGGCGGGGGTAGATACGCAGTATTTT.

The CDR3 sequence is CASSLQDSMNTEAFF. The CDR3 nucleotides are TGCGCCAGCAGCCTTCAGGACAGCATGAACACTGAAGCTTTCTTT. This chain connects TRBV5-1 to TRBJ1-1; possibly TRBD1 for D (6 bases). Trimming removed 4 bases at V and 0 bases at J, with 13 bases between. Per the germline V gene, CDR1 is SGHRS and CDR2 is YFSETQ. The CDR3 has 15 amino acids.

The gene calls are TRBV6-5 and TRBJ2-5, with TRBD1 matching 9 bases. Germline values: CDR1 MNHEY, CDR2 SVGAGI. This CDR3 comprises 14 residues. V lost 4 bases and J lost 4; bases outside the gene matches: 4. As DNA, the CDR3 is TGTGCCAGCAGTTCTGGGACAGGGCGAGAGACCCAGTACTTC. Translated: CASSSGTGRETQYF.

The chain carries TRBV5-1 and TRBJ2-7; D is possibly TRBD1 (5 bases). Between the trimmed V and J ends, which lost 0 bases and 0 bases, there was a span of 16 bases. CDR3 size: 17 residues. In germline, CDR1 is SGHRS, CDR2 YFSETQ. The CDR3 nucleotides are TGCGCCAGCAGCTTGGCCGGTCCCCGACAGAGCTCCTACGAGCAGTACTTC. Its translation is CASSLAGPRQSSYEQYF.

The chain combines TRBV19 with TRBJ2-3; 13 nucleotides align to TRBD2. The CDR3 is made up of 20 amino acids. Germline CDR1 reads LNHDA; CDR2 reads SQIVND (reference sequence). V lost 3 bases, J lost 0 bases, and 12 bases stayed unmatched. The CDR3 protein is CASSIGLAGVPTFSTDTQYF. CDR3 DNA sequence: TGTGCCAGTAGTATCGGACTAGCGGGGGTGCCAACCTTTAGCACAGATACGCAGTATTTT.

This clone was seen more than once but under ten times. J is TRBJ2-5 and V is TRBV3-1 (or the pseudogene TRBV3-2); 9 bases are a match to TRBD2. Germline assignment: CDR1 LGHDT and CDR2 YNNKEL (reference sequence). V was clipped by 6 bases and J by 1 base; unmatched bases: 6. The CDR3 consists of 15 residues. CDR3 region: CASRLSGGFQETQYF. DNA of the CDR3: TGTGCCAGCAGACTTAGCGGGGGCTTCCAAGAGACCCAGTACTTC.

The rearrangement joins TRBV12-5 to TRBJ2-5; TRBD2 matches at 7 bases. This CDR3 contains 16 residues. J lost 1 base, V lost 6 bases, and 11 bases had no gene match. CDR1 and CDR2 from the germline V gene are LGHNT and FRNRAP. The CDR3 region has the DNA TGTGCTAGTGGAACCCGGTCGGGCGGGGGCCAAGAGACCCAGTACTTC. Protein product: CASGTRSGGGQETQYF.

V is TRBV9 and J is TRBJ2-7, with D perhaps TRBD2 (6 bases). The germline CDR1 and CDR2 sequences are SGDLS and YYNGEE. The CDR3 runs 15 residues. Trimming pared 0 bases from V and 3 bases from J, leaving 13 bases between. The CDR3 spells CASSVGTPGSYEQYF. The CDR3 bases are TGTGCCAGCAGCGTAGGGACACCCGGGAGCTACGAGCAGTACTTC.

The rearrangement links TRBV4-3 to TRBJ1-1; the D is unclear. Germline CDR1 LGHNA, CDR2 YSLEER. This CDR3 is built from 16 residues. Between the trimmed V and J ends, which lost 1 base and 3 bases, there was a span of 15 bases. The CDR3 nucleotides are TGCGCCAGCAGCCAAGGCGGGTCCCGGGCGGACACTGAAGCTTTCTTT. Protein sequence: CASSQGGSRADTEAFF.

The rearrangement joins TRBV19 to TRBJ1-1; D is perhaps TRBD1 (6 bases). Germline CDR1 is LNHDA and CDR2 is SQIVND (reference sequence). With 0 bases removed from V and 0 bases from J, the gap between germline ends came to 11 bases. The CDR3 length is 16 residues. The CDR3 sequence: CASSIDWGHLNTEAFF. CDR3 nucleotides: TGTGCCAGTAGTATAGATTGGGGACATTTGAACACTGAAGCTTTCTTT.

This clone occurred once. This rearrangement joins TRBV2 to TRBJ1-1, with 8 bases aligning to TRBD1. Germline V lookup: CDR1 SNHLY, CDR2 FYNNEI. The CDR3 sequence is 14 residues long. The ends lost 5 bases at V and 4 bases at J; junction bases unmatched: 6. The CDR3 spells CASSRGQGGTEAFF. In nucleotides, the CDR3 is TGTGCCAGCAGTAGAGGACAGGGAGGCACTGAAGCTTTCTTT.

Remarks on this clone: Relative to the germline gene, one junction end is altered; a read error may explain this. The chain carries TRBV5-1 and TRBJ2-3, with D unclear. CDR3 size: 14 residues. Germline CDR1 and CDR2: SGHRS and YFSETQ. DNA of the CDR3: TGCGCCAGCACCTTGCTCGTTGGCACAGATACGCAGTATTTT. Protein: CASTLLVGTDTQYF.

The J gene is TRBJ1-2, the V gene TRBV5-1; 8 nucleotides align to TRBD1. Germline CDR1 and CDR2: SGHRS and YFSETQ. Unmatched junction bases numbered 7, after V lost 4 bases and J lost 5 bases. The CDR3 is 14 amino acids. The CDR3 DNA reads TGCGCCAGCAGCCCAGGACAGGGTACTTATGGCTACACCTTC. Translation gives CASSPGQGTYGYTF.

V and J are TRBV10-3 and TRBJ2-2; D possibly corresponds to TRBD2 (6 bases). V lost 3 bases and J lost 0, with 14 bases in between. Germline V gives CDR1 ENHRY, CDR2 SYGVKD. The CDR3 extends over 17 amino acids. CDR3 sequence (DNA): TGTGCCATCAGTGACGGGGGATCGACCGCGAACACCGGGGAGCTGTTTTTT. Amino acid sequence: CAISDGGSTANTGELFF.

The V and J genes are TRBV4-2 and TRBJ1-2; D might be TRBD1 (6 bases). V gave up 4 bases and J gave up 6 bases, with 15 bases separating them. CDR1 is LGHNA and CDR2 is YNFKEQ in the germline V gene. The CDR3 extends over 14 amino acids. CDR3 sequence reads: CASSPPLGTHGYTF. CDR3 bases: TGTGCCAGCAGCCCCCCCCTAGGGACACATGGCTACACCTTC.

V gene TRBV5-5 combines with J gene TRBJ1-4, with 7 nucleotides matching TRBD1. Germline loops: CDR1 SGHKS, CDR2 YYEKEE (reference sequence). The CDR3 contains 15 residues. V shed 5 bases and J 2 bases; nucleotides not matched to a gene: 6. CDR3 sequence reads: CASSQKTGTNEKLFF. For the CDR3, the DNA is TGTGCCAGCAGTCAGAAGACAGGGACTAATGAAAAACTGTTTTTT.